The source of this T cell receptor (beta chain) is a study of shared clonotypes between healthy human individuals. Broader study findings: Clonotype sharing levels among donors were expected to vary with sequencing depth.

The assay was immunoSEQ multiplex PCR, and TCRdb's table has in-frame clones only and misses some. This sample yields 2 million to 2.5 million clones, of which almost 96% are seen a single time; less than 0.15% belongs to the top ten. All donors qualified as healthy HIV-negative adults and had experienced no recent acute infections or vaccinations. Points on this clone: Its antigen is still unknown.

This sequence was found in a young man in good health. Sequencing was performed on naive CD4+ T cells sorted from blood. Subset noted: CD45RA+ positively selected.

CDR3 amino acids: CASSLVRGLNTGELFF. Written as DNA, the CDR3 is TGTGCCAGCAGCTTAGTCAGGGGACTTAACACCGGGGAGCTGTTTTTT. The chain is built from TRBV7-2 and TRBJ2-2; either TRBD1 or TRBD2 may supply D (6 bases each). Germline-derived CDR1 and CDR2 are SGHTA and FQGNSA. This CDR3 contains 16 residues. V was trimmed by 1 base and J by 2 bases, leaving 11 bases between them.